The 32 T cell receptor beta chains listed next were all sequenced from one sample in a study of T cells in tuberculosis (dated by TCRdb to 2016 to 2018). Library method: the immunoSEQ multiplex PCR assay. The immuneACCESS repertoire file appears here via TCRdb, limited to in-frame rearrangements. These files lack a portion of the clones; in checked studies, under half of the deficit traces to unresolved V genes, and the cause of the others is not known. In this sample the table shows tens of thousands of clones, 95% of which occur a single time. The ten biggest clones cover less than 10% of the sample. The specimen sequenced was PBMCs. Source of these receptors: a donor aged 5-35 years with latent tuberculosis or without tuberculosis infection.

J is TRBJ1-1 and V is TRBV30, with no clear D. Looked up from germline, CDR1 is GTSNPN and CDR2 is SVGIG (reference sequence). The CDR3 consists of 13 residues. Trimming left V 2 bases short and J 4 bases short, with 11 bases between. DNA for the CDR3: TGTGCCTGGAGTCCCCGGAGGTTCACTGAAGCTTTCTTT. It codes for CAWSPRRFTEAFF.

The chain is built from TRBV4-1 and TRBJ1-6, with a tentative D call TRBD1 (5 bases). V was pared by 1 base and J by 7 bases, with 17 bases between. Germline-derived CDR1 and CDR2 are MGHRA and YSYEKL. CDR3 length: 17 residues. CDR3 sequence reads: CASSQGRASLMNSPLHF. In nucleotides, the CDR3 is TGCGCCAGCAGCCAAGGCAGGGCGTCCCTGATGAATTCACCCCTCCACTTT.

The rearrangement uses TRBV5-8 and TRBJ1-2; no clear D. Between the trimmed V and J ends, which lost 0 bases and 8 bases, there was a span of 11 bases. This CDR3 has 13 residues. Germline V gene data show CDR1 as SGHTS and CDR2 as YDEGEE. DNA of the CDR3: TGTGCCAGCAGCTTGGGTACGGGTGGCGGCTACACCTTC. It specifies CASSLGTGGGYTF.

The CDR3 coding sequence is TGTGCCAGCAGCTTAGGGCCGTACCGCACAGATACGCAGTATTTT. This codes for CASSLGPYRTDTQYF. V usage is TRBV11-3 and J usage is TRBJ2-3; D ambiguous. This CDR3 has 15 residues. From germline, CDR1 is SGHNT and CDR2 YENEEA. V was shortened by 1 base and J by 1 base, with 9 bases between the two germline ends. Full variable domain (missing parts from reference TRBV11-3 and TRBJ2-3): EAGVVQSPRYKIIEKKQPVAFWCNPISGHNTLYWYLQNLGQGPELLIRYENEEAVDDSQLPKDRFSAERLKGVDSTLKIQPAELGDSAVYLCASSLGPYRTDTQYFGPGTRLTVL.

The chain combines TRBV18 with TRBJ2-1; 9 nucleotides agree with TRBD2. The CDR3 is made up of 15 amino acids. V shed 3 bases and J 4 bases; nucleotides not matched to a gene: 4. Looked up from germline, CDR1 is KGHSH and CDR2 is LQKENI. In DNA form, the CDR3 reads TGTGCCAGCTCACCTCTGACTAGCGGATACAATGAGCAGTTCTTC. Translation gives CASSPLTSGYNEQFF.

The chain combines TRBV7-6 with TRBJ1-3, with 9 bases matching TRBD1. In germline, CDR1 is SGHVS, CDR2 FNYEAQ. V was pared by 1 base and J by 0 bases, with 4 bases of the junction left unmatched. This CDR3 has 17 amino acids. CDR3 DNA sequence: TGTGCCAGCAGCTTAGGACAGGGGGTGACCTCTGGAAACACCATATATTTT. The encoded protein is CASSLGQGVTSGNTIYF. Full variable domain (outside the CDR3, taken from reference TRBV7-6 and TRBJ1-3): GAGVSQSPRYKVTKRGQDVALRCDPISGHVSLYWYRQALGQGPEFLTYFNYEAQQDKSGLPNDRFSAERPEGSISTLTIQRTEQRDSAMYRCASSLGQGVTSGNTIYFGEGSWLTVV.

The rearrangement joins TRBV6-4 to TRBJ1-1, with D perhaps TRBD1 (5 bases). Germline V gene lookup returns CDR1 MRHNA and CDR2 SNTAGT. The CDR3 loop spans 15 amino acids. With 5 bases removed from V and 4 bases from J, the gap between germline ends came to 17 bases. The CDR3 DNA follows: TGTGCCAGCAGTCTAGTGGGGGGGGAGGGCACTGAAGCTTTCTTT. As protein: CASSLVGGEGTEAFF.

This CDR3 is CASSGDSGNEKLFF. CDR3 coding DNA: TGCGCCAGCAGCGGGGACAGTGGGAATGAAAAACTGTTTTTT. The rearrangement joins TRBV5-1 to TRBJ1-4; 7 bases line up with TRBD1. This CDR3 has 14 amino acids. Trimming cost V 4 bases and J 5 bases; bases outside gene matches: 5. Looked up from germline, CDR1 is SGHRS and CDR2 is YFSETQ.

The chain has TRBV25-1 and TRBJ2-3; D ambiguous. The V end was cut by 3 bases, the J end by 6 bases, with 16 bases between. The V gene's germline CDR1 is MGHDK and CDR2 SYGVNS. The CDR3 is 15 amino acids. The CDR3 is CASSDRVVVDDTQYF. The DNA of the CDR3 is TGTGCCAGCAGTGACCGGGTAGTGGTTGACGATACGCAGTATTTT. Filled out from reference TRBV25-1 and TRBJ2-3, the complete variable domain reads EADIYQTPRYLVIGTGKKITLECSQTMGHDKMYWYQQDPGMELHLIHYSYGVNSTEKGDLSSESTVSRIRTEHFPLTLESARPSHTSQYLCASSDRVVVDDTQYFGPGTRLTVL.

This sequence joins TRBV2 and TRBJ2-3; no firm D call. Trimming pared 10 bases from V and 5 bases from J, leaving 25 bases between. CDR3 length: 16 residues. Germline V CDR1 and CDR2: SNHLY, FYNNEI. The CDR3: CATPRLGQPLIDTQYF. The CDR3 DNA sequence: TGTGCCACCCCCCGTTTGGGCCAGCCTCTCATAGATACGCAGTATTTT.

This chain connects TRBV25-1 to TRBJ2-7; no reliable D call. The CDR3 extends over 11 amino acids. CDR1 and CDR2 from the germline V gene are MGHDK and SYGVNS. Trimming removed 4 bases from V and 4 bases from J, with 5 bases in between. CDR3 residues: CASSAGYEQYF. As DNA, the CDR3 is TGTGCCAGCAGTGCAGGATACGAGCAGTACTTC.

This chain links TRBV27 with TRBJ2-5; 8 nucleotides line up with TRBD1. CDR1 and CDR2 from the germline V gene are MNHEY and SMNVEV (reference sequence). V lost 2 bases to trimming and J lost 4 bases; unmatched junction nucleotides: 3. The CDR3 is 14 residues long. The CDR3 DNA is TGTGCCAGCAGTTTAGCAGGGGGCCTAGAGACCCAGTACTTC. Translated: CASSLAGGLETQYF.

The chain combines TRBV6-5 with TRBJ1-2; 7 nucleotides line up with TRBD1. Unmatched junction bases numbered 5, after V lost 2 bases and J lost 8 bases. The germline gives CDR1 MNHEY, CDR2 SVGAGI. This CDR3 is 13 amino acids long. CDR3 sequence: CASSYMTGRGYTF. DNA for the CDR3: TGTGCCAGCAGTTACATGACAGGGCGCGGCTACACCTTC.

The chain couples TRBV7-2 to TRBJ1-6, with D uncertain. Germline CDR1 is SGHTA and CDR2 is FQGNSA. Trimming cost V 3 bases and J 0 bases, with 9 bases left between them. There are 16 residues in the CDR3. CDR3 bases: TGTGCCAGCAGCTTCGGGAGTTCCTCCTATAATTCACCCCTCCACTTT. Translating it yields CASSFGSSSYNSPLHF.

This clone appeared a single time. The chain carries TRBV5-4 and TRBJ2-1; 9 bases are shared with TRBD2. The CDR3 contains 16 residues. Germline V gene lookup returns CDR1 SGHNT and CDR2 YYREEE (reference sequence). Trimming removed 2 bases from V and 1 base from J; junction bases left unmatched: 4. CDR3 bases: TGTGCCAGCAGCTTCTTAGCGGGGGTGTCCTACAATGAGCAGTTCTTC. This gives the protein CASSFLAGVSYNEQFF.

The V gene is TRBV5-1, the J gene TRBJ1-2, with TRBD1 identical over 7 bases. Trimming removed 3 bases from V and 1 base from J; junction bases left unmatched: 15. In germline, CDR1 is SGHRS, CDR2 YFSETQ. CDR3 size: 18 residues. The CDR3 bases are TGCGCCAGCAGCTCCGGGACAGCGTACCTACGCGATAACTATGGCTACACCTTC. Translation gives CASSSGTAYLRDNYGYTF.

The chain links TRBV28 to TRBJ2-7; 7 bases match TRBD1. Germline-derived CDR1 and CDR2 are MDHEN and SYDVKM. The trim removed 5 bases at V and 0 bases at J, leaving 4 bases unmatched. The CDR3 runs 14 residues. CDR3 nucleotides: TGTGCCAGCAGTCACAGGGGCAGCTCCTACGAGCAGTACTTC. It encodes CASSHRGSSYEQYF.

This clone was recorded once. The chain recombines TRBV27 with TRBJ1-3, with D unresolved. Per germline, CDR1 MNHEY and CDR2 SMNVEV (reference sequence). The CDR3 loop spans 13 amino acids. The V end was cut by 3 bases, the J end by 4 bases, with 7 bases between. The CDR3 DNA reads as TGTGCCAGCAGTTTTTCGGTGGGAAACACCATATATTTT. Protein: CASSFSVGNTIYF.

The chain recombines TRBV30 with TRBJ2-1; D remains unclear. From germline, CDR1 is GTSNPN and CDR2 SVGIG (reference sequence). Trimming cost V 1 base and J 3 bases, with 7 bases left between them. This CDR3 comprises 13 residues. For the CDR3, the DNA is TGTGCCTGGAGTGAACAGATCTACAATGAGCAGTTCTTC. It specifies CAWSEQIYNEQFF.

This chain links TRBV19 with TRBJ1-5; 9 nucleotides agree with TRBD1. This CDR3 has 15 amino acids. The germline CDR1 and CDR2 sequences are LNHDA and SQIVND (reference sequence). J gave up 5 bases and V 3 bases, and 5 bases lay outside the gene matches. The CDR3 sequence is CASSIGQGTYQPQHF. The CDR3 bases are TGTGCCAGTAGTATTGGACAGGGGACTTATCAGCCCCAGCATTTT.

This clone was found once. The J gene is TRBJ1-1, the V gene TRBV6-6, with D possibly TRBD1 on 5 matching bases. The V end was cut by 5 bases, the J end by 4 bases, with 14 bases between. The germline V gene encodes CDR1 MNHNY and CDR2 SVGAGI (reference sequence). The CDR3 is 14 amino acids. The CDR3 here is CASSQQGGATEAFF. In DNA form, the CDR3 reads TGTGCCAGCAGTCAGCAGGGAGGTGCCACTGAAGCTTTCTTT.

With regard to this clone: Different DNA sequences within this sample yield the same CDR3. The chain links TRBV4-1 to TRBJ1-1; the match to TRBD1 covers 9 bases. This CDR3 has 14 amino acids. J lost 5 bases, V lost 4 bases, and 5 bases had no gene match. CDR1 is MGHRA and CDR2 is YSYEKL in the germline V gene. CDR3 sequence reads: CASSPRQGGTEAFF. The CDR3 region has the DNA TGCGCCAGCAGCCCAAGACAGGGGGGGACTGAAGCTTTCTTT.

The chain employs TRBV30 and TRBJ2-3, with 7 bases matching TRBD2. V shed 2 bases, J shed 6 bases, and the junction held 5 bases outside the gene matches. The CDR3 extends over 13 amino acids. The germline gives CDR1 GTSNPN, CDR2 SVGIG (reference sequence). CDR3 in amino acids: CAWSLSGADTQYF. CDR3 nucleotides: TGTGCCTGGAGTCTAAGCGGGGCGGATACGCAGTATTTT.

CDR3 sequence: CASSETGLQETQYF. In DNA form, the CDR3 reads TGTGCCAGCAGTGAAACAGGTCTTCAAGAGACCCAGTACTTC. V and J are TRBV6-1 and TRBJ2-5, with D tentatively TRBD1 (5 bases). Germline values: CDR1 MNHNS, CDR2 SASEGT. This CDR3 spans 14 amino acids. The germline V and J ends were trimmed by 2 bases and 2 bases, with 9 bases remaining between them.

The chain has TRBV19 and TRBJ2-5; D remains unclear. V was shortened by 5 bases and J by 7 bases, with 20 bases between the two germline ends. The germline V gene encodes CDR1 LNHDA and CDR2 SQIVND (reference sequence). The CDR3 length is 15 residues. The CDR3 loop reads CASSYETLPMGTQYF. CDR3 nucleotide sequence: TGTGCCAGTAGTTACGAGACACTTCCGATGGGGACCCAGTACTTC.

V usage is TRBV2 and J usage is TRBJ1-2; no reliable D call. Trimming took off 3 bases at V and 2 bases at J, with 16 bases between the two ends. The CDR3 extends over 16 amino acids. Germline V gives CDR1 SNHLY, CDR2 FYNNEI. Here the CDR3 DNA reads TGTGCCAGCAGTGAGGCCTTGTTGACGGGAAACTATGGCTACACCTTC. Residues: CASSEALLTGNYGYTF.

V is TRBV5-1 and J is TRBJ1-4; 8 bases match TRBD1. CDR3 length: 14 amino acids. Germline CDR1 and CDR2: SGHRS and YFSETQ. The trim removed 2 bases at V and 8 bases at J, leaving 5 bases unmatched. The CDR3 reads CASSFQGAGEKLFF. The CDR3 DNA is TGCGCCAGCAGCTTTCAGGGGGCAGGGGAAAAACTGTTTTTT.

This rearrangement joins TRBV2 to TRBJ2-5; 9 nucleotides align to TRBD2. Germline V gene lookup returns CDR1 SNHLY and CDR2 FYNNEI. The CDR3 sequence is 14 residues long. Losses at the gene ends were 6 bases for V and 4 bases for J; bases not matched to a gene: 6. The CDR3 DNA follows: TGTGCCAGCAGACGCCCGACTAGCGGAGAGACCCAGTACTTC. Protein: CASRRPTSGETQYF.

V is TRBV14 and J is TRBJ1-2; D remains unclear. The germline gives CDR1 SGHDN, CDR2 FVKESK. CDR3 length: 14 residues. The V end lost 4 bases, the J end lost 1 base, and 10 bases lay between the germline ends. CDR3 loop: CASSLEAVNYGYTF. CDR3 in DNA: TGTGCCAGCAGCCTGGAGGCGGTTAACTATGGCTACACCTTC.

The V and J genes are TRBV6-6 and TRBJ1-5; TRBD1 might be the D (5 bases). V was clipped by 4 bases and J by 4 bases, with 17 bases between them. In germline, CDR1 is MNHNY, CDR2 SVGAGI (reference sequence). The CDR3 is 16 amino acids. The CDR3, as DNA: TGTGCCAGCAGTTTTCCCTCGGGGGGAGTTAATCAGCCCCAGCATTTT. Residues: CASSFPSGGVNQPQHF.

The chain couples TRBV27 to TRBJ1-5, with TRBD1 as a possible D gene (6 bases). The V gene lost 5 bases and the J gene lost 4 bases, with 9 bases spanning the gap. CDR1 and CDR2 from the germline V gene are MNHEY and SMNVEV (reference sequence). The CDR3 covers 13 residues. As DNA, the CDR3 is TGTGCCAGCAGTACAGGGTTAAATCAGCCCCAGCATTTT. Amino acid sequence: CASSTGLNQPQHF.

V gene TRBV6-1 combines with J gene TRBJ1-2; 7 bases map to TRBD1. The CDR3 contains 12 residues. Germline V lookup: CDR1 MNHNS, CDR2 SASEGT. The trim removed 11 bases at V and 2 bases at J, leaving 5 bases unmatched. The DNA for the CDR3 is TGTGCCGGGGGACAGATGAACTATGGCTACACCTTC. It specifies CAGGQMNYGYTF.